The rows below give T cell receptor beta chains drawn from one sample of a study of blood T cell repertoires in COVID-19. The data were produced by immunoSEQ multiplex PCR, yet TCRdb's version contains in-frame clones alone and is incomplete. Altogether around 480,000 clones are present, approximately 86% being singletons, with the ten largest covering around 0.7%. Sequenced: PBMCs or T cells enriched from blood (not recorded which). These TCRs come from a woman in her late teens or twenties who had recovered from COVID-19. The CDR3 runs from the conserved cysteine through the conserved F or W. A D gene is named only where the DNA matches it firmly. Some rows mark clone size as missing; the rest say once, few, many or name a class of expanded clone.

size	V	D	J	DNA	CDR3
once	TRBV19	TRBD1	TRBJ1-2	TGTGCGACAGGGCACGGACCTAACTATGGCTACACCTTC	CATGHGPNYGYTF
.	TRBV25-1	.	TRBJ2-5	TGTGCCAGCAGTGAATTTGGGACGGGGGAAACCCAGTACTTC	CASSEFGTGETQYF
few	TRBV5-6	TRBD1	TRBJ1-6	TGTGCCAGCAGCCCCGAACAGGGGGCCTTCCTTTCACCCCTCCACTTT	CASSPEQGAFLSPLHF
.	TRBV21-1	.	TRBJ2-1	TGTGCCAGCAGCACGGGACTAGCGGGGGGCCTCAACAATGAGCAGTTCTTC	CASSTGLAGGLNNEQFF
.	TRBV5-1	.	TRBJ1-6	TGCGCCAGCAGCTCTGGACAGAACTATAATTCACCCCTCCACTTT	CASSSGQNYNSPLHF
once	TRBV30	.	TRBJ1-6	TGTGCCTGGAGTGCCGCCCGGGGGGGGGATTCACCCCTCCACTTT	CAWSAARGGDSPLHF
once	TRBV5-1	.	TRBJ2-3	TGCGCCAGCAGCACACAGGGAGGGAACCGTCTTAGCACAGATACGCAGTATTTT	CASSTQGGNRLSTDTQYF
.	TRBV6-4	.	TRBJ2-1	TGTGCCAGCAGTGACGGGTCCGGGTCTAGTAAGCAGTTCTTC	CASSDGSGSSKQFF
.	TRBV4-1	TRBD1	TRBJ2-1	TGCGCCAGCAGCCAAGGACAGGGGGCGCTTTATGAGCAGTTCTTC	CASSQGQGALYEQFF
.	TRBV4-1	.	TRBJ1-2	TGCGCCAGCAGCCACCCCGGGACTTATGGCTACACCTTC	CASSHPGTYGYTF
.	TRBV4-1	.	TRBJ2-2	TGCGCCAGCAGCCAAGATCGGACTATCACCGGGGAGCTGTTTTTT	CASSQDRTITGELFF
once	TRBV12-3/TRBV12-4	.	TRBJ1-5	TGTGCCAGCAGCGCGGGCCTGGCCCAGCATTTT	CASSAGLAQHF
.	TRBV6-5	TRBD1	TRBJ1-6	TGTGCCAGCCCGAGGACAGGGTTTGGTAATTCACCCCTCCACTTT	CASPRTGFGNSPLHF